Below are 24 T cell receptor beta chains sequenced from a single sample in a study of T cell clonality in common variable immunodeficiency. General study findings and limits: Fewer deletions and N-nucleotide insertions were reportedly seen in common variable immunodeficiency TCR beta sequences.

No antigen has been assigned to these receptors. Clones were read by immunoSEQ multiplex PCR, and TCRdb kept only the in-frame ones, dropping some. The sample offers roughly 34,000 clones and no singletons, the top ten holding approximately 7%. Sequencing used peripheral blood mononuclear cells. Receptors originate from a human donor with common variable immunodeficiency.

There are a few counts of this clone. The missing CDR3 end, 3 residues past where the read stops, is filled in from the germline J gene. The chain joins TRBV5-1 to TRBJ2-5; tentative D call: TRBD2 (5 bases). The CDR3 contains 12 residues. Trimming shortened V by 5 bases and J by 2 bases, and 7 bases separated the two germline ends. CDR1 is SGHRS, CDR2 YFSETQ, per germline. The part of the CDR3 DNA that was read is TGCGCCAGCAGAGACTATCAAGAGACC. This gives the protein CASRDYQET. The whole CDR3 region reads CASRDYQETQYF.

By share, this clone counts as medium-sized. Read data end 3 residues before the CDR3 end; the end is taken from the germline J gene. The chain is built from TRBV29-1 and TRBJ1-1; possible D gene TRBD1, 6 bases. CDR1 and CDR2 from the germline V gene are SQVTM and ANQGSEA. The CDR3 is 12 amino acids. CDR3 amino acids: CSVGLQGLGAFF. The CDR3 bases that were read are TGCAGCGTGGGGCTACAGGGCTTGGGA.

Worth noting for this clone: Coverage ceases 3 residues before the CDR3 finishes, and the germline J gene fills in the end. The chain uses TRBV7-3 and TRBJ2-1; 9 bases are a match to TRBD2. Germline values: CDR1 SGHTA, CDR2 FQGTGA. Losses at the gene ends were 1 base for V and 7 bases for J; bases not matched to a gene: 11. The CDR3 is 17 amino acids. This chain's CDR3 is CASSLIGVAGARNEQFF. The DNA read from the CDR3 is TGTGCCAGCAGCTTAATCGGCGTAGCGGGAGCTAGGAATGAG.

At least ten counts were recorded for this clone. A read error may account for a junction end that differs from germline. The CDR3 extends 3 residues past the end of the read, so its final part is completed from the germline J gene. The chain combines TRBV6-2 or TRBV6-3 with TRBJ2-3, with 7 bases lining up with TRBD2. Germline CDR1 is MNHEY and CDR2 is SVGEGT. There are 14 residues in the CDR3. CDR3 protein: CASSYGGSKDTQYF. The sequenced part of the CDR3 DNA is TGTGCCAGCAGTTACGGCGGGAGCAAAGATACG.

This clone was picked up many times. The read terminates 3 residues ahead of where the CDR3 ends, so the germline J gene completes it. The rearrangement joins TRBV29-1 to TRBJ2-5, with D maybe TRBD2 (7 bases). CDR1 is SQVTM and CDR2 is ANQGSEA in the germline V gene. This CDR3 region has 19 residues. Trimming shortened V by 0 bases and J by 2 bases, and 25 bases separated the two germline ends. The sequenced CDR3 bases are TGCAGCGTTGAAGATAGAGGTCTAGAGGGAGGGGGTACACAAGAGACC. It yields the protein CSVEDRGLEGGGTQET. The whole CDR3 sequence is CSVEDRGLEGGGTQETQYF.

To note about this clone: The CDR3 end falls 3 residues outside the read, so it is completed with the germline J gene. The chain employs TRBV7-6 and TRBJ1-1; 8 bases fit TRBD1. The CDR3 length is 15 residues. The germline V gene has CDR1 SGHVS and CDR2 FNYEAQ. J lost 1 base, V lost 2 bases, and 3 bases had no gene match. CDR3 DNA, as far as it was read: TGTGCCAGCAGCTTAAAAGGACAGGGGAACACTGAA. It codes for CASSLKGQGNTE. From start to end, the CDR3 is CASSLKGQGNTEAFF.

This clone is labeled as medium-sized. The read ends 3 residues shy of where the CDR3 ends; the end is completed using the germline J gene. The V and J genes are TRBV20-1 and TRBJ1-1; D perhaps matches TRBD1 (6 bases). The CDR3 is 12 amino acids. The V end was cut by 3 bases, the J end by 1 base, with 6 bases between. Germline V lookup: CDR1 DFQATT, CDR2 SNEGSKA (reference sequence). The CDR3 bases that were read are TGCAGTGCTAGGACAGGGAACACTGAA. Translation gives CSARTGNTE. In full, the CDR3 reads CSARTGNTEAFF.

The table lists this clone with many counts. The sequenced fragment ends 3 residues before the CDR3 boundary, so the rest is inferred from the germline J gene. The chain joins TRBV11-3 to TRBJ2-2; perhaps TRBD2 as D (5 bases). The CDR3 is 15 residues long. The ends were cut back, 5 bases at V and 4 bases at J, with 14 bases in the middle. CDR1 is SGHNT, CDR2 YENEEA, per germline. This CDR3 is CASSQTDLGTGELFF. Incomplete CDR3 DNA: TGTGCCAGCAGCCAAACGGACTTGGGCACCGGGGAG.

This clone appeared a few times. The read gets to within 3 residues of the CDR3 end, and the germline J gene fills in the rest. This chain joins TRBV2 and TRBJ2-7; tentative D call: TRBD1 (5 bases). The V and J ends lost 8 bases and 3 bases respectively, with 17 bases between them. Germline CDR1 is SNHLY and CDR2 is FYNNEI. The length of the CDR3 is 14 residues. The CDR3 here is CASAFLGVGYEQYF. CDR3 bases read: TGTGCCAGCGCATTCCTAGGGGTGGGCTACGAG. Drawing the rest from reference TRBV2 and TRBJ2-7, the complete variable domain is EPEVTQTPSHQVTQMGQEVILRCVPISNHLYFYWYRQILGQKVEFLVSFYNNEISEKSEIFDDQFSVERPDGSNFTLKIRSTKLEDSAMYFCASAFLGVGYEQYFGPGTRLTVT.

About this clone itself: One end of the junction does not line up with germline, which may come from a read error. The DNA ends 3 residues before the CDR3 does, and the rest of the CDR3 is filled in from the germline J gene. V usage is TRBV7-3 and J usage is TRBJ2-1, with TRBD2 as a possible D gene (6 bases). Germline lookup yields CDR1 SGHTA and CDR2 FQGTGA. The CDR3 has 14 amino acids. The CDR3 loop is CSSSLTVGGNEQFF. The CDR3 DNA, read in part, is TGTTCCAGCAGCTTAACGGTCGGGGGTAATGAG.

Remarks on this clone: A junction end diverges from the germline sequence, so it may reflect a read error. The CDR3 loop reads CASSVAQGATQYF. CDR3 DNA (partial): TGTGCCAGCAGCGTAGCCCAGGGTGCGACC. The rearrangement joins TRBV7-9 to TRBJ2-5, with TRBD1 as a possible D gene (5 bases). The read ends 3 residues before the CDR3 terminus; that terminus is restored from the germline J gene. The CDR3 is 13 residues long. Germline loops: CDR1 SEHNR, CDR2 FQNEAQ (reference sequence).

This clone has more than one count but fewer than ten. The read falls 3 residues short of the CDR3 end, and the missing part is taken from the germline J gene. V usage is TRBV6-2 or TRBV6-3 and J usage is TRBJ1-4, with D unresolved. The CDR3 contains 14 residues. Germline values: CDR1 MNHEY, CDR2 SVGEGT. V was pared by 2 bases and J by 5 bases, with 9 bases between. The CDR3 sequence is CASSYGRPNEKLFF. The CDR3 bases that were read are TGTGCCAGCAGTTACGGCAGGCCAAATGAAAAA.

This clone was found many times. Since a much larger clone is just one base distant, this may be a read error. The read falls 3 residues short of the CDR3 end, and the missing part is taken from the germline J gene. The chain links TRBV5-6 to TRBJ2-3, with TRBD2 matching over 13 bases. From germline, CDR1 is SGHDT and CDR2 YYEEEE. This CDR3 contains 15 residues. V gave up 4 bases and J gave up 4 bases; unmatched junction bases: 3. The DNA read from the CDR3 is TGTGCCAGCAGCCCCGGACTAGCGGGAGCAGATACG. It translates to CASSPGLAGADT. The entire CDR3 is CASSPGLAGADTQYF. The complete variable domain, with remaining parts taken from reference TRBV5-6 and TRBJ2-3, reads DAGVTQSPTHLIKTRGQQVTLRCSPKSGHDTVSWYQQALGQGPQFIFQYYEEEERQRGNFPDRFSGHQFPNYSSELNVNALLLGDSALYLCASSPGLAGADTQYFGPGTRLTVL.

In this sample, this clone turned up a few times. Sequencing ends 3 residues short of the CDR3 end; the germline J gene provides the rest. The chain employs TRBV7-8 and TRBJ2-3; D not resolved. The V end lost 5 bases, the J end lost 0 bases, and 3 bases lay between the germline ends. The CDR3 is made up of 12 amino acids. Germline V gene sequence: CDR1 SGHVS, CDR2 FQNEAQ. The CDR3 is CASSLSTDTQYF. CDR3 bases read: TGTGCCAGCAGCCTGAGCACAGATACG.

About this clone: The read terminates 3 residues ahead of where the CDR3 ends, so the germline J gene completes it. The chain carries TRBV7-9 and TRBJ2-7; D remains unclear. The CDR3 has 11 residues. V shed 2 bases and J shed 6 bases, with 5 bases lying between them. Germline loops: CDR1 SEHNR, CDR2 FQNEAQ (reference sequence). The covered CDR3 bases are TGTGCCAGCAGCTTATCATCCGAG. As protein: CASSLSSE. The whole CDR3 sequence is CASSLSSEQYF.

This clone was detected only a few times. The observed sequence ends 3 residues before the CDR3 terminus, with the missing tail filled in from the germline J gene. This chain uses TRBV6-2 or TRBV6-3 with TRBJ1-2; 7 nucleotides match TRBD1. This CDR3 is built from 12 residues. The V gene's germline CDR1 is MNHEY and CDR2 SVGEGT. The CDR3 bases that were read are TGTGCCAGCAGTAGGACAGGAGTCGGC. Its protein product is CASSRTGVG. In full, the CDR3 reads CASSRTGVGYTF.

There are many counts of this clone. Read data end 3 residues before the CDR3 end; the end is taken from the germline J gene. J is TRBJ2-1 and V is TRBV7-8, with D tentatively TRBD2 (6 bases). Germline CDR1 SGHVS, CDR2 FQNEAQ. This CDR3 is 14 amino acids long. Trimming pared 3 bases from V and 3 bases from J, leaving 9 bases between. The sequenced CDR3 bases are TGTGCCAGCAGCTTTTCGGACTACTACAATGAG. Residues: CASSFSDYYNE. The whole CDR3 reads CASSFSDYYNEQFF.

This clone turned up a few times. The DNA ends 3 residues before the CDR3 does, and the rest of the CDR3 is filled in from the germline J gene. This chain links TRBV7-3 with TRBJ2-7, with 15 bases that match TRBD2. This CDR3 contains 16 residues. V lost 3 bases, J lost 2 bases, and 2 bases stayed unmatched. The V gene's germline CDR1 is SGHTA and CDR2 FQGTGA. CDR3 loop: CASSLGLAGGAYEQYF. CDR3 DNA (partial): TGTGCCAGCAGCTTGGGACTAGCGGGAGGAGCCTACGAG.

This clone was seen at least ten times. The read ends 3 residues shy of where the CDR3 ends; the end is completed using the germline J gene. The J gene is TRBJ2-3, the V gene TRBV30; a possible D gene is TRBD2 (7 bases). CDR1 GTSNPN and CDR2 SVGIG come from the germline V gene (reference sequence). This CDR3 has 17 residues. Trimming cost V 0 bases and J 1 base, with 17 bases left between them. The CDR3 bases that were read are TGTGCCTGGAGTGTAGGCGGGAGACAGGCAGGCACAGATACG. Translation gives CAWSVGGRQAGTDT. The full CDR3 is CAWSVGGRQAGTDTQYF.

This clone was counted ten times or more. The CDR3 goes on 3 residues after the read ends, and that part is filled in from the germline J gene. The chain couples TRBV30 to TRBJ1-6, with a tentative D call TRBD1 (6 bases). This CDR3 contains 14 residues. Between the trimmed V and J ends, which lost 3 bases and 6 bases, there was a span of 12 bases. CDR1 is GTSNPN, CDR2 SVGIG, per germline (reference sequence). CDR3 loop: CAWRVQGGNSPLHF. Partial CDR3 DNA: TGTGCCTGGAGGGTACAGGGAGGTAATTCACCC.

This clone has just a few counts. The read ends 3 residues early relative to the CDR3; the germline J gene fills the gap. This chain connects TRBV2 to TRBJ1-2; 7 bases are shared with TRBD1. Germline V gene sequence: CDR1 SNHLY, CDR2 FYNNEI. The CDR3 contains 11 residues. CDR3 in amino acids: CATRQGDRYTF. The DNA read from the CDR3 is TGTGCCACCCGACAGGGTGATCGC.

This clone was detected many times. This may stem from a read error, because a much larger clone lies one nucleotide away. The read ends 3 residues before the CDR3 terminus; that terminus is restored from the germline J gene. This chain uses TRBV7-9 with TRBJ1-2; D uncertain. The CDR3 runs to 11 residues. Germline CDR1 SEHNR, CDR2 FQNEAQ (reference sequence). CDR3 sequence: CSSSLDTGYTF. CDR3 bases read: TGTTCCAGCAGCTTAGACACTGGC. Complete variable domain (other parts from reference TRBV7-9 and TRBJ1-2): DTGVSQNPRHKITKRGQNVTFRCDPISEHNRLYWYRQTLGQGPEFLTYFQNEAQLEKSRLLSDRFSAERPKGSFSTLEIQRTEQGDSAMYLCSSSLDTGYTFGSGTRLTVV.

This clone was observed at least ten times. The CDR3 region is CASSIGSWRAGETQYF. The CDR3 DNA, read in part, is TGTGCCAGTAGTATAGGCTCTTGGAGGGCGGGCGAGACC. This sequence joins TRBV19 and TRBJ2-5, with a possible D match to TRBD2 (6 bases). The read gets to within 3 residues of the CDR3 end, and the germline J gene fills in the rest. The CDR3 covers 16 residues. Germline values: CDR1 LNHDA, CDR2 SQIVND (reference sequence). Trimming left V 1 base short and J 5 bases short, with 17 bases between.

About this clone itself: The CDR3 end is not reached by the read, which stops 3 residues before it; the germline J gene fills it in. This chain links TRBV19 with TRBJ2-1; TRBD2 agrees at 10 bases. Germline CDR1 and CDR2: LNHDA and SQIVND (reference sequence). V lost 9 bases to trimming and J lost 6 bases; unmatched junction nucleotides: 11. The CDR3 is 15 residues long. The part of the CDR3 DNA that was read is TGTGCCAGCAGCTTAGACCTAGCGGGAGCCAATGAG. This encodes CASSLDLAGANE. Given in full, the CDR3 is CASSLDLAGANEQFF.